Listed below are T cell receptor beta chains from one sample, sequenced in a study of T cell responses to AZD1222 COVID-19 vaccine. TCRdb's table, derived via immunoSEQ multiplex PCR, lists solely in-frame clones and lacks some. In the table there are more than 85,000 clones, 94% of which are singletons. Sequencing used peripheral blood, obtained 28 days after the second AZD1222 dose. The source of these receptors is an adult who received the AZD1222 COVID-19 vaccine. Each CDR3 is given with its conserved first and last residue. D genes are given only for firm matches. Where a row states a size, it is once, few, many or the class of an expanded clone; other rows omit it.

CDR3 DNA: TGCAGCGTTGAGGGAGGGGCACCTGAAGCTTTCTTT
CDR3 protein: CSVEGGAPEAFF
D gene: NA
clone size: NA
V gene: TRBV29-1
J gene: TRBJ1-1

CDR3 DNA: TGTGCCAGCAGCCCCCTGACAGGGACAGATACGCAGTATTTT
CDR3 protein: CASSPLTGTDTQYF
D gene: TRBD1
clone size: NA
V gene: TRBV14
J gene: TRBJ2-3

CDR3 DNA: TGTGCCAGCAGCTTAACGGTAGCGGGAGGGAGTGAGCAGTTCTTC
CDR3 protein: CASSLTVAGGSEQFF
D gene: TRBD2
clone size: once
V gene: TRBV7-9
J gene: TRBJ2-1

CDR3 DNA: TGTGCCAGCTTCTCCCTAGGACTAGCGGAGTGGGAGACCCAGTACTTC
CDR3 protein: CASFSLGLAEWETQYF
D gene: TRBD2
clone size: NA
V gene: TRBV18
J gene: TRBJ2-5

CDR3 DNA: TGTGCCGCAGCAGTATCGGTCCTTCTTCTCACTGAAGCTTTCTTT
CDR3 protein: CAAAVSVLLLTEAFF
D gene: NA
clone size: NA
V gene: TRBV27
J gene: TRBJ1-1

CDR3 DNA: TGCAGTGCTAGTCGTTTGACAGGGGTCGGCTACACCTTC
CDR3 protein: CSASRLTGVGYTF
D gene: TRBD1
clone size: once
V gene: TRBV20-1
J gene: TRBJ1-2

CDR3 DNA: TGTGCCAGCAGCTGGGGTATAGCGGGGGGTTTAGATACGCAGTATTTT
CDR3 protein: CASSWGIAGGLDTQYF
D gene: TRBD2
clone size: NA
V gene: TRBV5-5
J gene: TRBJ2-3

CDR3 DNA: TGTGCCAGCAGCTCACCTGACTGGACCTACGAGCAGTACTTC
CDR3 protein: CASSSPDWTYEQYF
D gene: NA
clone size: NA
V gene: TRBV5-8
J gene: TRBJ2-7

CDR3 DNA: TGTGCCAGTAGTATGTTTGTGACAGGGCGAGGAAGCAATCAGCCCCAGCATTTT
CDR3 protein: CASSMFVTGRGSNQPQHF
D gene: TRBD1
clone size: once
V gene: TRBV19
J gene: TRBJ1-5

CDR3 DNA: TGTGCCACTTCGAACCCGGAACAGGGGCGGGAAAAACTGTTTTTT
CDR3 protein: CATSNPEQGREKLFF
D gene: TRBD1
clone size: NA
V gene: TRBV19
J gene: TRBJ1-4

CDR3 DNA: TGTGCCAGCTCTGGGGGCCCAAACACCGGGGAGCTGTTTTTT
CDR3 protein: CASSGGPNTGELFF
D gene: NA
clone size: NA
V gene: TRBV2
J gene: TRBJ2-2

CDR3 DNA: TGCGCCAGCAGCTTGGTATCAGGGGACAGATATAATTCACCCCTCCACTTT
CDR3 protein: CASSLVSGDRYNSPLHF
D gene: TRBD1
clone size: NA
V gene: TRBV5-1
J gene: TRBJ1-6

CDR3 DNA: TGTGCCAGCTCACCACCGGTATTAGAGACCCAGTACTTC
CDR3 protein: CASSPPVLETQYF
D gene: NA
clone size: NA
V gene: TRBV18
J gene: TRBJ2-5

CDR3 DNA: TGTGCCAGCACCCTACAGGGGGTAACTAATGAAAAACTGTTTTTT
CDR3 protein: CASTLQGVTNEKLFF
D gene: TRBD1
clone size: NA
V gene: TRBV5-4
J gene: TRBJ1-4

CDR3 DNA: TGCGCCAGCAGCGACCAGACAGGGGGACTTGGCTACACCTTC
CDR3 protein: CASSDQTGGLGYTF
D gene: TRBD1
clone size: NA
V gene: TRBV5-1
J gene: TRBJ1-2

CDR3 DNA: TGCAGTGCTAGGATCCTGGATGAGCAGTTCTTC
CDR3 protein: CSARILDEQFF
D gene: NA
clone size: NA
V gene: TRBV20-1
J gene: TRBJ2-1

CDR3 DNA: TGTGCCAGCAGTGACCCCAGTGATGGCTACACCTTC
CDR3 protein: CASSDPSDGYTF
D gene: NA
clone size: NA
V gene: TRBV6-1
J gene: TRBJ1-2

CDR3 DNA: TGCGCCAGCAGTGAGTCCGGCTCTGGAAACACCATATATTTT
CDR3 protein: CASSESGSGNTIYF
D gene: NA
clone size: NA
V gene: TRBV10-1
J gene: TRBJ1-3

CDR3 DNA: TGTGCCAGTAGCCCCTCAGGACAGGGGTTCTACGAGCAGTACTTC
CDR3 protein: CASSPSGQGFYEQYF
D gene: TRBD1
clone size: NA
V gene: TRBV19
J gene: TRBJ2-7

CDR3 DNA: TGTGCCAGCAGCTTAGCGGATCGGGGAGGGAGACGCAATGAGCAGTTCTTC
CDR3 protein: CASSLADRGGRRNEQFF
D gene: TRBD2
clone size: once
V gene: TRBV7-8
J gene: TRBJ2-1

CDR3 DNA: TGTGCCAGCAGTCTCCAGACAGGAGACTCTAACTATGGCTACACCTTC
CDR3 protein: CASSLQTGDSNYGYTF
D gene: NA
clone size: NA
V gene: TRBV7-9
J gene: TRBJ1-2

CDR3 DNA: TGTGCCACCAGCAGTGGGGGAAACACCGGGGAGCTGTTTTTT
CDR3 protein: CATSSGGNTGELFF
D gene: NA
clone size: once
V gene: TRBV15
J gene: TRBJ2-2

CDR3 DNA: TGTGCCAGCAGCGGCGGGGGGACAGGGAAAGAGACCCAGTACTTC
CDR3 protein: CASSGGGTGKETQYF
D gene: NA
clone size: NA
V gene: TRBV9
J gene: TRBJ2-5

CDR3 DNA: TGTGCCAGCAGCTATCGACAGGGCGGGAACACTGAAGCTTTCTTT
CDR3 protein: CASSYRQGGNTEAFF
D gene: TRBD1
clone size: NA
V gene: TRBV7-9
J gene: TRBJ1-1

CDR3 DNA: TGCGCCAGCAGCACCCATAGCAATCAGCCCCAGCATTTT
CDR3 protein: CASSTHSNQPQHF
D gene: NA
clone size: NA
V gene: TRBV5-1
J gene: TRBJ1-5

CDR3 DNA: TGTGCCAGCAGTTACTCGGAGCACAATGAGCAGTTCTTC
CDR3 protein: CASSYSEHNEQFF
D gene: NA
clone size: many
V gene: TRBV6-5
J gene: TRBJ2-1

CDR3 DNA: TGTGCCAGCTCACCAGCGGGGGGCCCAAGTGGAAACACCATATATTTT
CDR3 protein: CASSPAGGPSGNTIYF
D gene: NA
clone size: NA
V gene: TRBV18
J gene: TRBJ1-3

CDR3 DNA: TGTGCCTGGAGTGTACGGCGTGGGGGCAATGAAAAACTGTTTTTT
CDR3 protein: CAWSVRRGGNEKLFF
D gene: NA
clone size: NA
V gene: TRBV30
J gene: TRBJ1-4

CDR3 DNA: TGTGCCAGCAGCAAAGTCGCGGGAGTCAATGAGCAGTTCTTC
CDR3 protein: CASSKVAGVNEQFF
D gene: NA
clone size: NA
V gene: TRBV21-1
J gene: TRBJ2-1

CDR3 DNA: TGCGCCAGCAGCTTGGACTTTGCGGGAGTGGGCAATGAGCAGTTCTTC
CDR3 protein: CASSLDFAGVGNEQFF
D gene: TRBD2
clone size: NA
V gene: TRBV5-1
J gene: TRBJ2-1

CDR3 DNA: TGCGCCAGCAGCCCCCGGGGGGCCCTTATACCAGATACGCAGTATTTT
CDR3 protein: CASSPRGALIPDTQYF
D gene: NA
clone size: NA
V gene: TRBV5-1
J gene: TRBJ2-3

CDR3 DNA: TGTGCCAGCAGTTACCAGGGTGCTTACAATGAGCAGTTCTTC
CDR3 protein: CASSYQGAYNEQFF
D gene: NA
clone size: NA
V gene: TRBV6-6
J gene: TRBJ2-1

CDR3 DNA: TGTGCCAGCAGCCCTGGGGACTTTTGGGGGGACGAGCAGTACTTC
CDR3 protein: CASSPGDFWGDEQYF
D gene: NA
clone size: NA
V gene: TRBV7-8
J gene: TRBJ2-7

CDR3 DNA: TGCGCCAGCAGCCCAGGTGTCGAGCGGGGCGGGAGGATTAGTGAGCAGTTCTTC
CDR3 protein: CASSPGVERGGRISEQFF
D gene: TRBD2
clone size: NA
V gene: TRBV5-1
J gene: TRBJ2-1

CDR3 DNA: TGTGCCAGCAGTTTCTCTAGCGGGAGCGGGGTTGAGCAGTTCTTC
CDR3 protein: CASSFSSGSGVEQFF
D gene: TRBD2
clone size: NA
V gene: TRBV27
J gene: TRBJ2-1

CDR3 DNA: TGTGCCACCAGTGACCCTAAGACCCAAACCAATGAGCAGTTCTTC
CDR3 protein: CATSDPKTQTNEQFF
D gene: NA
clone size: NA
V gene: TRBV24-1
J gene: TRBJ2-1

CDR3 DNA: TGTGCCAGCTCACCAGACAATGAGCAGTTCTTC
CDR3 protein: CASSPDNEQFF
D gene: NA
clone size: once
V gene: TRBV18
J gene: TRBJ2-1

CDR3 DNA: TGTGCCAGCGAAGGCAACCATGGCTACACCTTC
CDR3 protein: CASEGNHGYTF
D gene: NA
clone size: NA
V gene: TRBV6-5
J gene: TRBJ1-2

CDR3 DNA: TGTGCCAGCTCACCACCGGACACCGGGGAGCTGTTTTTT
CDR3 protein: CASSPPDTGELFF
D gene: NA
clone size: NA
V gene: TRBV18
J gene: TRBJ2-2

CDR3 DNA: TGTGCCAGCAGCTCGGGACTCTCCCGCTATGGCTACACCTTC
CDR3 protein: CASSSGLSRYGYTF
D gene: NA
clone size: NA
V gene: TRBV11-2
J gene: TRBJ1-2

CDR3 DNA: TGTGCCAGCAGCCACGACCGACAGGGAATACTGGAGACCCAGTACTTC
CDR3 protein: CASSHDRQGILETQYF
D gene: TRBD1
clone size: NA
V gene: TRBV14
J gene: TRBJ2-5

CDR3 DNA: TGTGCCAGCAGTATGCTTGGGGTAGAATTCGGAGAGCAGTACTTC
CDR3 protein: CASSMLGVEFGEQYF
D gene: NA
clone size: NA
V gene: TRBV28
J gene: TRBJ2-7

CDR3 DNA: TGCAGTGCCCTGAGGGGAATTGAAGCTTTCTTT
CDR3 protein: CSALRGIEAFF
D gene: NA
clone size: NA
V gene: TRBV20-1
J gene: TRBJ1-1

CDR3 DNA: TGTGCCAGCAGCTTGTCTACGATGATGAACACTGAAGCTTTCTTT
CDR3 protein: CASSLSTMMNTEAFF
D gene: NA
clone size: NA
V gene: TRBV5-4
J gene: TRBJ1-1

CDR3 DNA: TGTGCCACCAGCAGAGATAACAGGGAACGCTACACCTTC
CDR3 protein: CATSRDNRERYTF
D gene: NA
clone size: NA
V gene: TRBV15
J gene: TRBJ1-2

CDR3 DNA: TGTGCCAGCAGCTGGGACAGGGGGGACACTGAAGCTTTCTTT
CDR3 protein: CASSWDRGDTEAFF
D gene: TRBD1
clone size: NA
V gene: TRBV5-4
J gene: TRBJ1-1

CDR3 DNA: TGTGCCAGCAGTTTAACCGGGACATGGGGAGAAAAACTGTTTTTT
CDR3 protein: CASSLTGTWGEKLFF
D gene: NA
clone size: NA
V gene: TRBV2
J gene: TRBJ1-4

CDR3 DNA: TGTGCCAGCAGCCCTCGACAGGGGATCTCCTACAATGAGCAGTTCTTC
CDR3 protein: CASSPRQGISYNEQFF
D gene: TRBD1
clone size: NA
V gene: TRBV7-6
J gene: TRBJ2-1

CDR3 DNA: TGTGCCAGCAGTTACTCGCCGCGGGAGTCACCCCTCCACTTT
CDR3 protein: CASSYSPRESPLHF
D gene: NA
clone size: NA
V gene: TRBV6-5
J gene: TRBJ1-6